This T cell receptor beta chain was found in a study of T cell repertoires in cytomegalovirus infection. About the research overall: Shared public TCR beta signatures pointed to both CMV infection and a matching HLA type. Study-wide findings and caveats: In two of eight donors, the top clonotype was HLA-C-restricted CMV-specific. People with CMV and the relevant HLA were identified by cumulative public TCR beta family frequency.

TCRdb itself ran the reads through MiXCR, one entry per CDR3 protein. This table holds around 310,000 distinct CDR3 sequences, about a sixth found once. This clonotype occurred many times. Its target is unknown. The CDR3 extends over 15 amino acids. The germline gives CDR1 SGHTA, CDR2 FQGNSA. The V and J ends lost 5 bases and 8 bases, in that order; junction bases with no gene match: 7. The sequenced sample consisted of PBMCs. The receptor's source is a human donor in good health (CMV status not recorded). Some clones in this sample may be carry-over from other donors' samples. This rearrangement joins TRBV7-2 to TRBJ1-6, with 9 bases matching TRBD1. This chain's CDR3 is CASSAGQGLYSPLHF. The CDR3 DNA follows: TGTGCCAGCAGCGCCGGACAGGGGTTGTATTCACCCCTCCACTTT.